Below, 8 T cell receptor beta chains from the same sample are listed, as sequenced in a study of control samples from healthy donors and cancer patients. Assay: immunoSEQ multiplex PCR; the TCRdb copy retains only in-frame clones and omits some. The repertoire holds about 410,000 clones, with around 90% as singletons. Sequences were obtained from PBMCs. Receptors were obtained from a man aged 40-49 years with head and neck cancer.

V usage is TRBV25-1 and J usage is TRBJ1-2; TRBD1 matches 8 bases. J lost 6 bases, V lost 4 bases, and 16 bases had no gene match. This CDR3 region has 17 residues. Germline CDR1 and CDR2: MGHDK and SYGVNS. DNA of the CDR3: TGTGCCAGCAGTGTCCGACAGGGGCTCAGCGTTATTGATGGCTACACCTTC. Its protein is CASSVRQGLSVIDGYTF.

This chain uses TRBV6-4 with TRBJ1-6; 7 nucleotides align to TRBD1. Per the germline V gene, CDR1 is MRHNA and CDR2 is SNTAGT. The CDR3 covers 15 residues. V shed 5 bases, J shed 5 bases, and the junction held 6 bases outside the gene matches. The CDR3 reads CASSRDRNHNSPLHF. The CDR3 DNA reads as TGTGCCAGCAGTCGGGACAGAAACCATAATTCACCCCTCCACTTT.

Comment on this clone: Other DNA sequences in the sample encode the same CDR3. V is TRBV7-9 and J is TRBJ2-2; D gene ambiguous. This CDR3 comprises 15 residues. Germline assignment: CDR1 SEHNR and CDR2 FQNEAQ (reference sequence). V lost 3 bases to trimming and J lost 1 base, with 9 bases between them. The CDR3 bases are TGTGCCAGCAGCTTCAGTGAGAGGAACACCGGGGAGCTGTTTTTT. This codes for CASSFSERNTGELFF.

This clone has just one count. The genes are TRBV4-2 and TRBJ1-5; D not resolved. V was shortened by 3 bases and J by 2 bases, with 8 bases between the two germline ends. The CDR3 is 14 amino acids. The V gene's germline CDR1 is LGHNA and CDR2 YNFKEQ. The CDR3 sequence is CASSHAEGNQPQHF. The CDR3 DNA follows: TGTGCCAGCAGCCATGCGGAGGGCAATCAGCCCCAGCATTTT.

This chain uses TRBV5-1 with TRBJ1-1; the match to TRBD1 covers 7 bases. CDR1 is SGHRS, CDR2 YFSETQ, per germline. The CDR3 runs to 17 residues. J gave up 1 base and V 0 bases, and 9 bases lay outside the gene matches. The CDR3 loop is CASSLVGGGARNTEAFF. The DNA of the CDR3 is TGCGCCAGCAGCTTGGTTGGAGGGGGCGCGCGGAACACTGAAGCTTTCTTT.

V usage is TRBV3-1 (or the pseudogene TRBV3-2) and J usage is TRBJ1-5, with 11 bases aligning to TRBD1. Germline CDR1 is LGHDT and CDR2 is YNNKEL (reference sequence). V was pared by 3 bases and J by 7 bases, with 5 bases of the junction left unmatched. This CDR3 is built from 15 residues. Here the CDR3 DNA reads TGTGCCAGCAGCCAGGGGACAGGGGGAGGACAGCCCCAGCATTTT. It is translated as CASSQGTGGGQPQHF.

The J gene is TRBJ2-2, the V gene TRBV14; no clear D. Trimming took off 4 bases at V and 8 bases at J, with 5 bases between the two ends. CDR1 SGHDN and CDR2 FVKESK come from the germline V gene. This CDR3 contains 11 residues. The CDR3 loop reads CASSLWGELFF. CDR3 nucleotide sequence: TGTGCCAGCAGCCTGTGGGGGGAGCTGTTTTTT.

CDR3 bases: TGTGCCATCAGTGAGTCGACTCTTGGGCCCTCCTACGAGCAGTACTTC. Translated: CAISESTLGPSYEQYF. The V gene is TRBV10-3, the J gene TRBJ2-7; no clear D gene. Germline CDR1 reads ENHRY; CDR2 reads SYGVKD. Trimming took off 0 bases at V and 0 bases at J, with 12 bases between the two ends. The CDR3 consists of 16 residues.